This T cell receptor beta chain was captured in a study of T cells in Graves' hyperthyroidism and ophthalmopathy. Study-wide context: Staff took peripheral blood when the initial diagnosis was made, before any treatment began.

The source material, RNA transcripts, was used to amplify TCR beta CDR3 regions. HTBI primers were the set used in a first-round RT-PCR of the TCR CDR3. TCRdb recomputed calls from the multiplex PCR reads with MiXCR, one row per CDR3 protein. The sample lists a few hundred thousand distinct CDR3 sequences, about 15% occurring once. Study-wide findings and caveats: Most thyroid clonotypes with frequency above 0.001 were detected in blood.

Diagnoses were made from clinical symptoms, serum measures (thyroxine and TRAb), thyroid ultrasound and orbital computed tomography. The CDR3 runs to 14 residues. V lost 1 base to trimming and J lost 4 bases, with 8 bases between them. Germline CDR1 is SGHVS and CDR2 is FQNEAQ. Remarks on this clonotype: Its target is unknown.

The sequence was obtained from a woman between 25 and 40 years old with Graves' hyperthyroidism. The sequencing sample was made of blood. The chain links TRBV7-8 to TRBJ2-1; D may be TRBD2 (6 bases). The CDR3 DNA reads as TGTGCCAGCAGCTTAGATGCGGGGTACAATGAGCAGTTCTTC. This gives the protein CASSLDAGYNEQFF.